Each of the 28 T cell receptor beta chains below was sequenced from the same sample in a study of T cell changes during pregnancy in multiple sclerosis. The repertoire was sequenced with immunoSEQ multiplex PCR; TCRdb's copy has only in-frame clones and lacks some. The repertoire holds 55,000 to 85,000 clones, with approximately 91% as singletons. This sample comprised CD4+ T cells from peripheral blood mononuclear cells, obtained after pregnancy. Receptor source: a female donor with multiple sclerosis, enrolled in a pregnancy study.

The chain carries TRBV7-9 and TRBJ2-3, with TRBD2 identical over 10 bases. The CDR3 sequence is 14 residues long. Germline-derived CDR1 and CDR2 are SEHNR and FQNEAQ (reference sequence). Trimming took 4 bases from V and 5 from J; bases not matched to a gene: 3. DNA of the CDR3: TGTGCCAGCAGCTCCAGACTAGCGGGAGATACGCAGTATTTT. Amino acids: CASSSRLAGDTQYF.

The rearrangement joins TRBV27 to TRBJ2-7; D might be TRBD1 (6 bases). The germline V gene has CDR1 MNHEY and CDR2 SMNVEV (reference sequence). V was clipped by 6 bases and J by 0 bases, with 12 bases between them. This CDR3 is 14 amino acids long. CDR3 residues: CASSLRQASYEQYF. CDR3 nucleotide sequence: TGTGCCAGCAGCCTCCGACAGGCCTCCTACGAGCAGTACTTC.

The chain links TRBV7-6 to TRBJ1-2, with 7 bases identical to TRBD1. V gave up 2 bases and J gave up 5 bases; unmatched junction bases: 11. The germline V gene has CDR1 SGHVS and CDR2 FNYEAQ. The CDR3 totals 16 residues. The CDR3 sequence: CASSLSTNLGQYGYTF. In DNA form, the CDR3 reads TGTGCCAGCAGCTTATCCACAAATTTGGGACAGTATGGCTACACCTTC. Based on the CDR3 plus reference TRBV7-6 and TRBJ1-2, the full variable domain is GAGVSQSPRYKVTKRGQDVALRCDPISGHVSLYWYRQALGQGPEFLTYFNYEAQQDKSGLPNDRFSAERPEGSISTLTIQRTEQRDSAMYRCASSLSTNLGQYGYTFGSGTRLTVV.

This CDR3 reads CASSLVQGEYGYTF. DNA for the CDR3: TGTGCCAGCAGCTTGGTACAGGGAGAGTATGGCTACACCTTC. The chain employs TRBV5-4 and TRBJ1-2; a weak D match, TRBD1 (6 bases). Germline lookup yields CDR1 SGHNT and CDR2 YYREEE (reference sequence). Trimming took off 0 bases at V and 5 bases at J, with 11 bases between the two ends. CDR3 size: 14 residues.

The V gene is TRBV7-3, the J gene TRBJ2-1, with 8 bases aligning to TRBD2. The CDR3 covers 15 residues. With V trimmed by 1 base and J by 2 bases, 1 base remained unmatched. Germline V gives CDR1 SGHTA, CDR2 FQGTGA. CDR3 in amino acids: CASSLSGGTYNEQFF. The CDR3 DNA is TGTGCCAGCAGCTTAAGCGGGGGGACCTACAATGAGCAGTTCTTC. Supplemented by reference TRBV7-3 and TRBJ2-1, the full variable domain reads GAGVSQTPSNKVTEKGKYVELRCDPISGHTALYWYRQSLGQGPEFLIYFQGTGAADDSGLPNDRFFAVRPEGSVSTLKIQRTERGDSAVYLCASSLSGGTYNEQFFGPGTRLTVL.

The CDR3 region is CASSETSGITDTQYF. CDR3 DNA: TGCGCCAGCAGTGAGACTAGCGGGATTACAGATACGCAGTATTTT. The chain carries TRBV10-2 and TRBJ2-3, with TRBD2 identical over 10 bases. V was pared by 2 bases and J by 3 bases, with 2 bases of the junction left unmatched. The CDR3 extends over 15 amino acids. CDR1 and CDR2 (germline): WSHSY, SAAADI.

The J gene is TRBJ2-3, the V gene TRBV19, with 9 bases identical to TRBD1. This CDR3 has 16 amino acids. Germline V gene data show CDR1 as LNHDA and CDR2 as SQIVND (reference sequence). V lost 5 bases, J lost 2 bases, and 8 bases stayed unmatched. CDR3 bases: TGTGCCAGTAGTTTCTCCGGGACAGGGCCCACAGATACGCAGTATTTT. This sequence encodes CASSFSGTGPTDTQYF. Using reference TRBV19 and TRBJ2-3 for the parts outside the CDR3, the full variable domain is DGGITQSPKYLFRKEGQNVTLSCEQNLNHDAMYWYRQDPGQGLRLIYYSQIVNDFQKGDIAEGYSVSREKKESFPLTVTSAQKNPTAFYLCASSFSGTGPTDTQYFGPGTRLTVL.

The chain employs TRBV5-5 and TRBJ2-1; 7 bases are a match to TRBD1. CDR1 SGHKS and CDR2 YYEKEE come from the germline V gene (reference sequence). V trimming: 0 bases; J trimming: 9 bases; junction bases outside the gene matches: 9. The CDR3 covers 15 residues. The CDR3 protein is CASSLGGGHSSEQFF. The CDR3 DNA reads TGTGCCAGCAGCTTGGGAGGGGGCCATTCGTCTGAGCAGTTCTTC.

The chain couples TRBV6-6 to TRBJ1-1; D is possibly TRBD1 (5 bases). The CDR3 contains 13 residues. Germline V gene data show CDR1 as MNHNY and CDR2 as SVGAGI (reference sequence). Trimming shortened V by 2 bases and J by 7 bases, and 11 bases separated the two germline ends. CDR3 protein: CASSYSRGGEAFF. CDR3 DNA: TGTGCCAGCAGTTACAGTCGGGGGGGTGAAGCTTTCTTT.

This clone has just a few counts. This chain connects TRBV30 to TRBJ1-5; possible D gene TRBD1, 5 bases. The V gene lost 0 bases and the J gene lost 4 bases, with 10 bases spanning the gap. The CDR3 is 14 residues long. The V gene's germline CDR1 is GTSNPN and CDR2 SVGIG (reference sequence). The DNA of the CDR3 is TGTGCCTGGAGTGTACGGTCAGGGAATCAGCCCCAGCATTTT. Protein sequence: CAWSVRSGNQPQHF. Full variable domain (outside the CDR3, taken from reference TRBV30 and TRBJ1-5): SQTIHQWPATLVQPVGSPLSLECTVEGTSNPNLYWYRQAAGRGLQLLFYSVGIGQISSEVPQNLSASRPQDRQFILSSKKLLLSDSGFYLCAWSVRSGNQPQHFGDGTRLSIL.

The rearrangement links TRBV11-2 to TRBJ1-1; TRBD1 is a possible D gene (6 bases). From germline, CDR1 is SGHAT and CDR2 FQNNGV. Trimming took off 5 bases at V and 1 base at J, with 8 bases between the two ends. The CDR3 runs to 13 residues. CDR3 region: CASSPGQNTEAFF. DNA of the CDR3: TGTGCCAGCAGCCCGGGACAGAACACTGAAGCTTTCTTT.

This sequence joins TRBV5-6 and TRBJ2-7; 9 nucleotides align to TRBD1. The CDR3 totals 16 residues. After removal of 4 bases from V and 5 bases from J, the junction contained 13 bases not matched to a gene. CDR1 is SGHDT and CDR2 is YYEEEE in the germline V gene. The CDR3 bases are TGTGCCAGCAGCGTACGCTGGACAGGGGTGGGCAACGAGCAGTACTTC. This gives the protein CASSVRWTGVGNEQYF. Variable domain in full (rest from reference TRBV5-6 and TRBJ2-7): DAGVTQSPTHLIKTRGQQVTLRCSPKSGHDTVSWYQQALGQGPQFIFQYYEEEERQRGNFPDRFSGHQFPNYSSELNVNALLLGDSALYLCASSVRWTGVGNEQYFGPGTRLTVT.

A single count supports this clone. The rearrangement links TRBV29-1 to TRBJ1-3; D gene uncertain. The CDR3 sequence is 12 residues long. The germline V and J ends were trimmed by 6 bases and 0 bases, with 6 bases remaining between them. CDR1 and CDR2 from the germline V gene are SQVTM and ANQGSEA. The CDR3 spells CSVGFSGNTIYF. The DNA for the CDR3 is TGCAGCGTGGGCTTCTCTGGAAACACCATATATTTT.

This clone was seen only once. The chain combines TRBV19 with TRBJ1-6; 7 positions agree with TRBD1. The CDR3 runs 13 residues. J was trimmed by 9 bases and V by 3 bases; bases with no gene match: 2. Germline assignment: CDR1 LNHDA and CDR2 SQIVND (reference sequence). The CDR3 nucleotides read TGTGCCAGTAGTATCCCAGGGGGTTCACCCCTCCACTTT. This encodes CASSIPGGSPLHF.

This clone was picked up one time. V and J are TRBV6-6 and TRBJ1-5, with TRBD1 matching over 7 bases. Germline-derived CDR1 and CDR2 are MNHNY and SVGAGI (reference sequence). The CDR3 runs to 15 residues. The trim removed 6 bases at V and 2 bases at J, leaving 7 bases unmatched. The CDR3: CASSRGQVGNQPQHF. DNA of the CDR3: TGTGCCAGCAGCCGCGGACAGGTGGGCAATCAGCCCCAGCATTTT.

This clone came up once. CDR3 sequence reads: CASSLGTGDPVFDEQFF. The CDR3 nucleotides are TGTGCCAGCAGCTTGGGGACAGGGGACCCGGTATTTGATGAGCAGTTCTTC. V is TRBV5-8 and J is TRBJ2-1; 9 bases match TRBD1. V lost 0 bases to trimming and J lost 8 bases; unmatched junction nucleotides: 12. This CDR3 is built from 17 residues. Germline CDR1 reads SGHTS; CDR2 reads YDEGEE.

The chain employs TRBV6-5 and TRBJ2-2; 7 bases agree with TRBD2. With V trimmed by 8 bases and J by 5 bases, 8 bases remained unmatched. The CDR3 is made up of 14 amino acids. Germline V gene sequence: CDR1 MNHEY, CDR2 SVGAGI. The CDR3 DNA follows: TGTGCCAGCTCATGGGGGGGGAGAACCGGGGAGCTGTTTTTT. Its translation: CASSWGGRTGELFF.

The gene calls are TRBV9 and TRBJ1-5; 9 bases map to TRBD1. The CDR3 extends over 15 amino acids. Trimming at V came to 4 bases and at J to 3 bases, leaving 5 bases not matched to a gene. Germline V gives CDR1 SGDLS, CDR2 YYNGEE. Here the CDR3 DNA reads TGTGCCAGCAGCCCCGGGACAGGGTACAATCAGCCCCAGCATTTT. Encoded protein: CASSPGTGYNQPQHF.

The chain is built from TRBV7-9 and TRBJ1-3; TRBD1 agrees at 7 bases. Germline values: CDR1 SEHNR, CDR2 FQNEAQ (reference sequence). This CDR3 has 14 residues. V trimming: 8 bases; J trimming: 4 bases; junction bases outside the gene matches: 8. CDR3 loop: CASHPTGIGNTIYF. Written as DNA, the CDR3 is TGTGCCAGCCATCCGACAGGGATAGGAAACACCATATATTTT.

J is TRBJ2-4 and V is TRBV21-1; the D segment call TRBD2 is taken from the table without a DNA check. TRBV21-1 is listed as a pseudogene. The CDR3 consists of 16 residues. The CDR3 sequence: CASSWEGDLAKNIQYF. As DNA, the CDR3 is TGTGCCAGCAGCTGGGAGGGGGACCTAGCCAAAAACATTCAGTACTTC.

This chain's CDR3 is CAISSSKRGGPETQYF. As DNA, the CDR3 is TGTGCCATCAGTTCTTCGAAACGGGGGGGCCCAGAGACCCAGTACTTC. The chain recombines TRBV10-3 with TRBJ2-5, with 8 positions matching TRBD2. CDR3 length: 16 residues. The J segment lost 4 bases and the V segment lost 5 bases, leaving 12 bases of the junction unmatched. The germline CDR1 and CDR2 sequences are ENHRY and SYGVKD.

This clone was seen just once. This chain joins TRBV19 and TRBJ2-3; possibly TRBD1 for D (6 bases). This CDR3 has 16 residues. V lost 6 bases to trimming and J lost 1 base, with 17 bases between them. CDR1 is LNHDA, CDR2 SQIVND, per germline (reference sequence). This CDR3 reads CASRLRRGAGTDTQYF. CDR3 bases: TGTGCCAGTAGATTGCGCAGGGGCGCCGGCACAGATACGCAGTATTTT.

Comments on this clone: Within the sample, other DNA sequences also encode this same CDR3. This chain uses TRBV28 with TRBJ1-1; D remains unclear. The CDR3 extends over 13 amino acids. The V gene lost 4 bases and the J gene lost 1 base, with 7 bases spanning the gap. The V gene's germline CDR1 is MDHEN and CDR2 SYDVKM. The CDR3 sequence is CASSSGANTEAFF. CDR3 DNA: TGTGCCAGCAGTTCCGGAGCGAACACTGAAGCTTTCTTT.

This chain links TRBV5-1 with TRBJ2-7; 10 bases fit TRBD2. V lost 4 bases and J lost 2; bases outside the gene matches: 6. From germline, CDR1 is SGHRS and CDR2 YFSETQ. The CDR3 spans 15 residues. DNA for the CDR3: TGCGCCAGCAGCCCCGGGCTAGCGGGGGCCTACGAGCAGTACTTC. Encoded protein: CASSPGLAGAYEQYF.

This chain connects TRBV12-5 to TRBJ2-1; 12 bases fit TRBD2. After removal of 7 bases from V and 8 bases from J, the junction contained 9 bases not matched to a gene. In germline, CDR1 is LGHNT, CDR2 FRNRAP. CDR3 length: 15 amino acids. CDR3 nucleotides: TGTGCTAGTGCTTCGACTAGCGGGAGCTCCGATGAGCAGTTCTTC. It encodes CASASTSGSSDEQFF.

The chain employs TRBV7-3 and TRBJ1-2; 8 bases align to TRBD1. Trimming at V came to 5 bases and at J to 2 bases, leaving 13 bases not matched to a gene. The CDR3 runs 17 residues. The germline CDR1 and CDR2 sequences are SGHTA and FQGTGA. Here the CDR3 DNA reads TGTGCCAGCAGCCCTGGCCGGACAGGGTCTGTCAACTATGGCTACACCTTC. It codes for CASSPGRTGSVNYGYTF.

This rearrangement joins TRBV27 to TRBJ2-1, with D possibly matching TRBD2 (7 bases). Deletions cut 5 bases from V and 1 base from J, with 15 bases between. The CDR3 spans 16 residues. Germline lookup yields CDR1 MNHEY and CDR2 SMNVEV (reference sequence). The CDR3 coding sequence is TGTGCCAGCAGTGTCTTCAGGGGAGGGTCCTACAATGAGCAGTTCTTC. This gives the protein CASSVFRGGSYNEQFF.

Remarks on this clone: The junction shows a germline mismatch at one end, possibly a read error. This chain links TRBV11-2 with TRBJ2-7; D is possibly TRBD2 (6 bases). Germline V gene data show CDR1 as SGHAT and CDR2 as FQNNGV. CDR3 length equals 14 residues. The CDR3 bases are TGTGCCAGCAGGTTAGGAGCCCTGGGGGGTTTGCAGTACTTC. Translation: CASRLGALGGLQYF. The variable domain in full, with the rest retrieved from reference TRBV11-2 and TRBJ2-7, is EAGVAQSPRYKIIEKRQSVAFWCNPISGHATLYWYQQILGQGPKLLIQFQNNGVVDDSQLPKDRFSAERLKGVDSTLKIQPAKLEDSAVYLCASRLGALGGLQYFGPGTRLTVT.